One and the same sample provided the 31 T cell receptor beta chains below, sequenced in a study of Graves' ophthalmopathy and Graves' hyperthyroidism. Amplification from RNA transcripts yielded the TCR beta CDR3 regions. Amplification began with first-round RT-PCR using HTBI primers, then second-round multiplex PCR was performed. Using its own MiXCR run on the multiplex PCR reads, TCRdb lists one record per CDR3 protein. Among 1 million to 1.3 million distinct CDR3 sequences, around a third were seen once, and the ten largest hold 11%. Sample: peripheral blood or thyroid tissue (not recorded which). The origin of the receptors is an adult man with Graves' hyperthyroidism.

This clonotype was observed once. In nucleotides, the CDR3 is TGCGCCAGCAGCGGCGGGACAGGCAGTAATGAAAAACTGTTTTTT. Its protein product is CASSGGTGSNEKLFF. J is TRBJ1-4 and V is TRBV5-1, with TRBD1 matching over 8 bases. The ends lost 4 bases at V and 4 bases at J; junction bases unmatched: 6. CDR1 and CDR2 from the germline V gene are SGHRS and YFSETQ. The CDR3 length is 15 residues.

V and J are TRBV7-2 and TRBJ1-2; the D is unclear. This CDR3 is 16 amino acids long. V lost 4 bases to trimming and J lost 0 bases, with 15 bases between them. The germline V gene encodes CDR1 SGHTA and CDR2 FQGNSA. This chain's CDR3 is CASSSVLGKSNYGYTF. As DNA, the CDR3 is TGTGCCAGCAGCTCGGTGTTAGGGAAATCTAACTATGGCTACACCTTC.

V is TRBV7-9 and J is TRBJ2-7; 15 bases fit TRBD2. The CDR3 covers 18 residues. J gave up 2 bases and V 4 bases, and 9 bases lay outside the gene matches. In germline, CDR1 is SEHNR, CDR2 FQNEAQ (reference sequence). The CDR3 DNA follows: TGTGCCAGCAGCTCGGGACTAGCGGGGGGTACTACCACCTACGAGCAGTACTTC. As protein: CASSSGLAGGTTTYEQYF. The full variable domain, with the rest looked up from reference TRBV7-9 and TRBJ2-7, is DTGVSQNPRHKITKRGQNVTFRCDPISEHNRLYWYRQTLGQGPEFLTYFQNEAQLEKSRLLSDRFSAERPKGSFSTLEIQRTEQGDSAMYLCASSSGLAGGTTTYEQYFGPGTRLTVT.

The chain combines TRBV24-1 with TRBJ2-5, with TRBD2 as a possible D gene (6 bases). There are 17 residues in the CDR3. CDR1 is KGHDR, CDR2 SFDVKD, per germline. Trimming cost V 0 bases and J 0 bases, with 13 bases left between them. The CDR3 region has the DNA TGTGCCACCAGTGATTTGGGAGGGAAGGTGTACCAAGAGACCCAGTACTTC. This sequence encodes CATSDLGGKVYQETQYF.

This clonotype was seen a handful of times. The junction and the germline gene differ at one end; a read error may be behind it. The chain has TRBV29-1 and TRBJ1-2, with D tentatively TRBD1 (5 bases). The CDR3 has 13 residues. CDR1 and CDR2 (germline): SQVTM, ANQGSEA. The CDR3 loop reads CSVEFGGNYGHTF. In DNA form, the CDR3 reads TGCAGCGTTGAGTTTGGGGGGAACTATGGCCACACCTTC.

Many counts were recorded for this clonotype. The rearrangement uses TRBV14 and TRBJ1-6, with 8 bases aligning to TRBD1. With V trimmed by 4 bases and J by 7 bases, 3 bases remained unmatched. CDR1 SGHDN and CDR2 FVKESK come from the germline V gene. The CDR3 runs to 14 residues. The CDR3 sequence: CASSRRDRNSPLHF. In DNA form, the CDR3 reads TGTGCCAGCAGCCGACGGGACAGGAATTCACCCCTCCACTTT. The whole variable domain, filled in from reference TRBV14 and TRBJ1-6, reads EAGVTQFPSHSVIEKGQTVTLRCDPISGHDNLYWYRRVMGKEIKFLLHFVKESKQDESGMPNNRFLAERTGGTYSTLKVQPAELEDSGVYFCASSRRDRNSPLHFGNGTRLTVT.

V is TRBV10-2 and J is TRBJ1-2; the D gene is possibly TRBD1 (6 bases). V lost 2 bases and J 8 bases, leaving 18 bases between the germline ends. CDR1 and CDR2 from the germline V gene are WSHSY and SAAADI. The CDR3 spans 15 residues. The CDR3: CASSEPDSKTGGYTF. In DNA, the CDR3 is TGCGCCAGCAGTGAGCCGGACAGTAAAACCGGAGGCTACACCTTC.

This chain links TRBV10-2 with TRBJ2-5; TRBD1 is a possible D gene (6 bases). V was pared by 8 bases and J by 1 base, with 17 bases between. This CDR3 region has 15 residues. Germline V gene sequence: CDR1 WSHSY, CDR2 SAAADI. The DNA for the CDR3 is TGCGCCAGCTTTACAGGGCGAGGAGGCCAAGAGACCCAGTACTTC. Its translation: CASFTGRGGQETQYF.

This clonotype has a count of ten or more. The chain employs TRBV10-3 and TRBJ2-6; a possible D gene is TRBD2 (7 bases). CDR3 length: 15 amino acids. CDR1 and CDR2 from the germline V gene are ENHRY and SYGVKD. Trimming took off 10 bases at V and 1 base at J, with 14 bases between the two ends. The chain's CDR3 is CATQGGGSGANVLTF. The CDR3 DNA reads TGTGCCACTCAGGGAGGGGGGTCTGGGGCCAACGTCCTGACTTTC.

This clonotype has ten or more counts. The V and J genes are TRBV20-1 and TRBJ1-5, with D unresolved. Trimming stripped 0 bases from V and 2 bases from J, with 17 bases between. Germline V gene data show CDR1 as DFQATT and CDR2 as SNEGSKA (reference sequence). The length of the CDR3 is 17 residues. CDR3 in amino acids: CSARESEFRTGNQPQHF. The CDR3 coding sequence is TGCAGTGCTAGAGAAAGTGAGTTCAGGACCGGCAATCAGCCCCAGCATTTT.

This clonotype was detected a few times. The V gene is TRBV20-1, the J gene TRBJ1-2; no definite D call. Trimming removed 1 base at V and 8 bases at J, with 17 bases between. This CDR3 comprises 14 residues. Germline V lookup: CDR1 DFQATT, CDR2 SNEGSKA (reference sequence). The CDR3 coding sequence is TGCAGTGCTAGAGGTGGGCGAGAGATAGAAGGCTACACCTTC. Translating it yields CSARGGREIEGYTF.

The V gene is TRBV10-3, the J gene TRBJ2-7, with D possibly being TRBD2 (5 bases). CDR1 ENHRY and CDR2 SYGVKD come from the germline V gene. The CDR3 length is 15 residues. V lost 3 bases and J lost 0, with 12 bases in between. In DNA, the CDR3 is TGTGCCATCAGTGAACAAGCGGAGTCCTCCTACGAGCAGTACTTC. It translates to CAISEQAESSYEQYF.

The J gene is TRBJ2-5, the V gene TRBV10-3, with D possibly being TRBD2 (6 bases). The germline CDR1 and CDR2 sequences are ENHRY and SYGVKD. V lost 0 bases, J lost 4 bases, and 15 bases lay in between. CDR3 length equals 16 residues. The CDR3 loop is CAISESDRREAETQYF. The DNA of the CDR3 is TGTGCCATCAGTGAGTCTGACCGAAGGGAGGCAGAGACCCAGTACTTC.

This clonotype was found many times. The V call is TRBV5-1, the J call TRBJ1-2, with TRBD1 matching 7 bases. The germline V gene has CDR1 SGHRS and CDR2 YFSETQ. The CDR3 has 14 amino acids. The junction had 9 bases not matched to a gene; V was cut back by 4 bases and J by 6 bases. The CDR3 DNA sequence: TGCGCCAGCAGCCAAGGAGCGACAGGGCATGGCTACACCTTC. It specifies CASSQGATGHGYTF.

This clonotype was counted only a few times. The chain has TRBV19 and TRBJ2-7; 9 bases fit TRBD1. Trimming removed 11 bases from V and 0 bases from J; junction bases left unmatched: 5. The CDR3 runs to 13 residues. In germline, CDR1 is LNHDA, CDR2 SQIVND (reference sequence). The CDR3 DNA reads TGTGCCTGGGGGACAGGGAACTCCTACGAGCAGTACTTC. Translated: CAWGTGNSYEQYF. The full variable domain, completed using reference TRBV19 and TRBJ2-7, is DGGITQSPKYLFRKEGQNVTLSCEQNLNHDAMYWYRQDPGQGLRLIYYSQIVNDFQKGDIAEGYSVSREKKESFPLTVTSAQKNPTAFYLCAWGTGNSYEQYFGPGTRLTVT.

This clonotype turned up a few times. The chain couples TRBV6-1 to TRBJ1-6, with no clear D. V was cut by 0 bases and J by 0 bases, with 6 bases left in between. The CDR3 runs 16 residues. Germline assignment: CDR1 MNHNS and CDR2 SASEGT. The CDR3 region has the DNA TGTGCCAGCAGTGAAGCCAGAGTCTCCTATAATTCACCCCTCCACTTT. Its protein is CASSEARVSYNSPLHF.

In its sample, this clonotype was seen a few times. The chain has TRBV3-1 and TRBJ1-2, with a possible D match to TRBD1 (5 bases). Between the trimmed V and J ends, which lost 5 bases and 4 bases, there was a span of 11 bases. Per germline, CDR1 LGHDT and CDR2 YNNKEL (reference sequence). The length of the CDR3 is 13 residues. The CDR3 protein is CASSSQVSYGYTF. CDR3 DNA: TGTGCCAGCAGCTCACAGGTTTCCTATGGCTACACCTTC. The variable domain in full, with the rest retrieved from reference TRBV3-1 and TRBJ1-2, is DTAVSQTPKYLVTQMGNDKSIKCEQNLGHDTMYWYKQDSKKFLKIMFSYNNKELIINETVPNRFSPKSPDKAHLNLHINSLELGDSAVYFCASSSQVSYGYTFGSGTRLTVV.

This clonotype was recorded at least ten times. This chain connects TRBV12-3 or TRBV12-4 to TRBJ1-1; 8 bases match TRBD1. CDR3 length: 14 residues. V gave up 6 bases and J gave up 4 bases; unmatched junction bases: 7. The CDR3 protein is CASSELGTGTEAFF. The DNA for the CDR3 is TGTGCCAGCAGCGAACTGGGGACAGGCACTGAAGCTTTCTTT.

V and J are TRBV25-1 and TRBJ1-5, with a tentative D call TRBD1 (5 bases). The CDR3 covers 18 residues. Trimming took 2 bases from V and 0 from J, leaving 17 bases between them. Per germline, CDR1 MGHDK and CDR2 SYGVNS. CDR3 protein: CASSEALPGQYSNQPQHF. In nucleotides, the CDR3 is TGTGCCAGCAGTGAAGCGCTCCCGGGGCAGTATAGCAATCAGCCCCAGCATTTT.

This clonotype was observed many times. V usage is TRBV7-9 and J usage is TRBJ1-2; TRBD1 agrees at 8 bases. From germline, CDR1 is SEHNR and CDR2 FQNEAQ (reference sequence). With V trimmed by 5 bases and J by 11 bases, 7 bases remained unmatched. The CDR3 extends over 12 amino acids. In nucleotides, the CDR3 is TGTGCCAGCAGCGTAGGGGACAGGTCGTACACCTTC. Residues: CASSVGDRSYTF.

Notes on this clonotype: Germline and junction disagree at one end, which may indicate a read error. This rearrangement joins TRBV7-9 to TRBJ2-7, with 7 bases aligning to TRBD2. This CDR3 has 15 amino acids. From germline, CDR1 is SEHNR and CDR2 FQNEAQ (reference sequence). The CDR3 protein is CASSQDWGGSYEQYF. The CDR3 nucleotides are TGCGCCAGCAGCCAAGACTGGGGCGGGAGCTACGAGCAGTACTTC. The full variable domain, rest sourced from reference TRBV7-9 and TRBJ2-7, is DTGVSQNPRHKITKRGQNVTFRCDPISEHNRLYWYRQTLGQGPEFLTYFQNEAQLEKSRLLSDRFSAERPKGSFSTLEIQRTEQGDSAMYLCASSQDWGGSYEQYFGPGTRLTVT.

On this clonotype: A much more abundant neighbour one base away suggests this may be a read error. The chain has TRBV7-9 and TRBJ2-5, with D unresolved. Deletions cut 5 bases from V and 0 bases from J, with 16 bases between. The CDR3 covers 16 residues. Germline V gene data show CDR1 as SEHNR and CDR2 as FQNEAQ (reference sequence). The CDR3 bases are TGTGCCAGCAGCCGAGGACCGGCCGGGCACCAAGAGACCCAGTACTTC. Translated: CASSRGPAGHQETQYF. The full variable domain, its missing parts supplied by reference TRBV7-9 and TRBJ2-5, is DTGVSQNPRHKITKRGQNVTFRCDPISEHNRLYWYRQTLGQGPEFLTYFQNEAQLEKSRLLSDRFSAERPKGSFSTLEIQRTEQGDSAMYLCASSRGPAGHQETQYFGPGTRLLVL.

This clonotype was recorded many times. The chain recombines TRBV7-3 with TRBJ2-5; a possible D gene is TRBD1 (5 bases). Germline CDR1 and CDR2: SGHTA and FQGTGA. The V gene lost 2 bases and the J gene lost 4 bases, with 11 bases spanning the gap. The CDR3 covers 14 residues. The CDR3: CASSLVGRGETQYF. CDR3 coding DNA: TGTGCCAGCAGCTTAGTGGGGCGCGGAGAGACCCAGTACTTC.

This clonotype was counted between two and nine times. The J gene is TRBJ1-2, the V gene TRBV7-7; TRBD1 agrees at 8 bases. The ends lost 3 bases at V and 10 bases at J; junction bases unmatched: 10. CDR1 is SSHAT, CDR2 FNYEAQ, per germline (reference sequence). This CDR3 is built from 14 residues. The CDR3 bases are TGTGCCAGCAGCTTCGCCGGGACAGGCGCTGCCTACACCTTC. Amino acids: CASSFAGTGAAYTF.

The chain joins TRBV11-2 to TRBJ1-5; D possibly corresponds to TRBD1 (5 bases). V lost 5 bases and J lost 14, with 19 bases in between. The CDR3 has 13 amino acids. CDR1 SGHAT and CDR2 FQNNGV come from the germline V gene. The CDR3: CASSVGGSDYEHF. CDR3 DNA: TGTGCCAGCAGCGTCGGGGGGTCGGACTACGAGCATTTT.

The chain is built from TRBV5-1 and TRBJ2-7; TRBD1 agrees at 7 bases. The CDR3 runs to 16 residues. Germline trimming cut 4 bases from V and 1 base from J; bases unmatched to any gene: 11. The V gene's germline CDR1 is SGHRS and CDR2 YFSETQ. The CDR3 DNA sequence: TGCGCCAGCAGCCCGGACGGGACAGTGCTTTCCTACGAGCAGTACTTC. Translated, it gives CASSPDGTVLSYEQYF. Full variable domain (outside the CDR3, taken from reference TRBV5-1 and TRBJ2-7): KAGVTQTPRYLIKTRGQQVTLSCSPISGHRSVSWYQQTPGQGLQFLFEYFSETQRNKGNFPGRFSGRQFSNSRSEMNVSTLELGDSALYLCASSPDGTVLSYEQYFGPGTRLTVT.

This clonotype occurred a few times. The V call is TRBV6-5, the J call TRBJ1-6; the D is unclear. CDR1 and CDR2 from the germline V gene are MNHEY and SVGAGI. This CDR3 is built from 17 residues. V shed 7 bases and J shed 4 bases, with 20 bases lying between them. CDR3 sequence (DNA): TGTGCCAGCACCCGGGCGGTAGGATCCGGGTATAATTCACCCCTCCACTTT. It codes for CASTRAVGSGYNSPLHF.

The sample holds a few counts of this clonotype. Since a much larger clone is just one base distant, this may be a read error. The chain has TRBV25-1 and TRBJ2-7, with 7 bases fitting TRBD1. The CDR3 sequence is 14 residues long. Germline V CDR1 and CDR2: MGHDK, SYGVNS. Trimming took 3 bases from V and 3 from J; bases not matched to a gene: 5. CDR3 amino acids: CASSDPGTDYEQYF. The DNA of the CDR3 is TGTGCCAGCAGTGACCCCGGGACAGACTACGAGCAGTACTTC.

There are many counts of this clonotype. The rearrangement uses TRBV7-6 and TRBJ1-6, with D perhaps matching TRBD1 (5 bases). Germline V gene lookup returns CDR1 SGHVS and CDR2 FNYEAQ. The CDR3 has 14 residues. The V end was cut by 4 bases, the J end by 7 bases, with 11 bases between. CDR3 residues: CASSWGTENSPLHF. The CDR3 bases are TGTGCCAGCAGCTGGGGGACCGAGAATTCACCCCTCCACTTT.

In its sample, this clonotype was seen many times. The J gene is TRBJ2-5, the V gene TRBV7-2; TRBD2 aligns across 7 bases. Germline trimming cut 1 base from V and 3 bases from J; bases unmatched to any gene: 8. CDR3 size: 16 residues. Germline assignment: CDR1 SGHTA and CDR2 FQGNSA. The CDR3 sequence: CASSLEGWLAEETQYF. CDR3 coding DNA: TGTGCCAGCAGCTTAGAAGGTTGGCTAGCGGAAGAGACCCAGTACTTC.

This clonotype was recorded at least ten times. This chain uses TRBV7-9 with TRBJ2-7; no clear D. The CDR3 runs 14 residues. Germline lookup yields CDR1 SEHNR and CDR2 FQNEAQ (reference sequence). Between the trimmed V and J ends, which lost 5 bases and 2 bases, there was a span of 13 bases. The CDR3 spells CASSRLPETYEQYF. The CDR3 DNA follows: TGTGCCAGCAGCCGTCTACCGGAAACCTACGAGCAGTACTTC.